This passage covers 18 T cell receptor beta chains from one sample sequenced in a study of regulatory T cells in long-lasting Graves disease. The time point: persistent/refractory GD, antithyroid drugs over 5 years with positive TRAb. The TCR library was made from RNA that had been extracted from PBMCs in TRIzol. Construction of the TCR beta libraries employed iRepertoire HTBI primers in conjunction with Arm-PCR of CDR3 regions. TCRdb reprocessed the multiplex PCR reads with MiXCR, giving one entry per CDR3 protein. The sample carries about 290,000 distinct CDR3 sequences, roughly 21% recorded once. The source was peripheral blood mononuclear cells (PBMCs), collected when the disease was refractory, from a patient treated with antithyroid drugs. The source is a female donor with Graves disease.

The CDR3 here is CASRYRQGLSNQPQHF. In nucleotides, the CDR3 is TGTGCCAGCAGATACCGACAGGGGCTGAGCAATCAGCCCCAGCATTTT. This chain connects TRBV6-5 to TRBJ1-5; TRBD1 aligns across 8 bases. The CDR3 consists of 16 residues. V shed 6 bases and J 1 base; nucleotides not matched to a gene: 8. Germline CDR1 MNHEY, CDR2 SVGAGI.

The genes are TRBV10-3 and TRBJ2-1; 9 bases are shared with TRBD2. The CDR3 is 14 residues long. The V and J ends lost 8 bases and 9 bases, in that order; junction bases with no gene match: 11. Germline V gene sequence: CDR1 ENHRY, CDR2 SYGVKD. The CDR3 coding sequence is TGTGCCATCTCCGCGGGGGGGATTAGTGGTGAGCAGTTCTTC. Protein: CAISAGGISGEQFF.

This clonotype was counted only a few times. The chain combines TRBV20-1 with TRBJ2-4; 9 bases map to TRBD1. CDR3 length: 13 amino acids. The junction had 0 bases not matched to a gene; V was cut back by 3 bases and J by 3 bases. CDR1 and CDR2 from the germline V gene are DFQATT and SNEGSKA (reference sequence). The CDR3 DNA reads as TGCAGTGCTAGGGGACAGGGCAAAAACATTCAGTACTTC. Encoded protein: CSARGQGKNIQYF.

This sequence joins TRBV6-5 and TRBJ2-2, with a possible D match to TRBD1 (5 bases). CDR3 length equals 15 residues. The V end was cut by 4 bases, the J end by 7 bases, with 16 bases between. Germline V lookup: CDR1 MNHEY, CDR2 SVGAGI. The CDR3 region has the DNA TGTGCCAGCAGTTCCGACAGCGCACTCCTCGGGGAGCTGTTTTTT. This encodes CASSSDSALLGELFF.

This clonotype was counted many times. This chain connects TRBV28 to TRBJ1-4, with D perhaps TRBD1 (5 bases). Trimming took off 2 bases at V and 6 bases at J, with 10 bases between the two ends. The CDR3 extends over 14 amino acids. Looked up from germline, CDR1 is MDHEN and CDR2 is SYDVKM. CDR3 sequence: CASSLPTADEKLFF. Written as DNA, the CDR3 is TGTGCCAGCAGTTTACCGACAGCCGATGAAAAACTGTTTTTT.

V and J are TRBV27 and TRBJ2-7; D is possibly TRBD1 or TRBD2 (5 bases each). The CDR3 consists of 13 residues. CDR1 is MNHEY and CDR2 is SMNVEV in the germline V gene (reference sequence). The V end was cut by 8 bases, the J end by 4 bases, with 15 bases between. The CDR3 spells CASLAPGGYEQYF. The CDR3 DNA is TGTGCCAGCTTGGCGCCTGGGGGATACGAGCAGTACTTC.

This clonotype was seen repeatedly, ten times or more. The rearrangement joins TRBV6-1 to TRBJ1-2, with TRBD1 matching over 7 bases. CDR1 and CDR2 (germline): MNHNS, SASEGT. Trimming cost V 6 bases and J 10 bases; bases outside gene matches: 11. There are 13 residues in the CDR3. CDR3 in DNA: TGTGCCAGCAGGCGACAGGGCGTTAATATCTACACCTTC. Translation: CASRRQGVNIYTF.

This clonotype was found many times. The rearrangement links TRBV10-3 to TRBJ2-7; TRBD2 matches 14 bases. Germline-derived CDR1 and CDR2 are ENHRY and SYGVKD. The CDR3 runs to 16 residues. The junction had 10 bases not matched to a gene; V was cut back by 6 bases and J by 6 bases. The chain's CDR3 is CAIRAGTSGRNSEQYF. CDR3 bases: TGTGCCATCAGGGCAGGGACTAGCGGGAGAAATAGCGAGCAGTACTTC.

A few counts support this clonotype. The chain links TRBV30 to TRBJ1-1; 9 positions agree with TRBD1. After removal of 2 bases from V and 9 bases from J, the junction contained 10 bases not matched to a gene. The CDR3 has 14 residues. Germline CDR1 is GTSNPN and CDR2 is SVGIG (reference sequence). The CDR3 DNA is TGTGCCTGGAGTCGTACCCGGGACAGGGTAAAAGCTTTCTTT. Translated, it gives CAWSRTRDRVKAFF.

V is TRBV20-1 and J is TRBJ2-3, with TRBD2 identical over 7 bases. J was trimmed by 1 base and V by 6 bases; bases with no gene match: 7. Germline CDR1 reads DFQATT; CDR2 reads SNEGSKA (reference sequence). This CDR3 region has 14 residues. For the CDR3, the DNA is TGCAGTGCCCCACTTGCGGGGGGCACAGATACGCAGTATTTT. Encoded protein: CSAPLAGGTDTQYF.

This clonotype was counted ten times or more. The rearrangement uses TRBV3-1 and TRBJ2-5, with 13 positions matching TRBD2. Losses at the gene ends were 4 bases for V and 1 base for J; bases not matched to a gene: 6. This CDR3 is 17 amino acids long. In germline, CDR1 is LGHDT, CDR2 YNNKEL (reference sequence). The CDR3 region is CASSPFGTSGAQETQYF. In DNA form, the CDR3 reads TGTGCCAGCAGCCCATTCGGGACTAGCGGGGCCCAAGAGACCCAGTACTTC.

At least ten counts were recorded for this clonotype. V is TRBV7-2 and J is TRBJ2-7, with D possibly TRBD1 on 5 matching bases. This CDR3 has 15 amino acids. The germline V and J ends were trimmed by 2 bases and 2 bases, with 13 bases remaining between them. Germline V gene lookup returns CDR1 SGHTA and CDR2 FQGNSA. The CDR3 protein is CASSLPYGQTYEQYF. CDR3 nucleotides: TGTGCCAGCAGCTTACCCTACGGACAAACCTACGAGCAGTACTTC. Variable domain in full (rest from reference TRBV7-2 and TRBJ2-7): GAGVSQSPSNKVTEKGKDVELRCDPISGHTALYWYRQSLGQGLEFLIYFQGNSAPDKSGLPSDRFSAERTGGSVSTLTIQRTQQEDSAVYLCASSLPYGQTYEQYFGPGTRLTVT.

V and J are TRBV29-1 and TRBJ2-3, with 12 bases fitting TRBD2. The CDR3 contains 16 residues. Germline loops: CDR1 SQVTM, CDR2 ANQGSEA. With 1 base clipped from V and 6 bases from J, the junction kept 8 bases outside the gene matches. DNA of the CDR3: TGCAGCGTTGAAGCCCGCACTAGCGGGAGGTCGGATACGCAGTATTTT. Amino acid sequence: CSVEARTSGRSDTQYF.

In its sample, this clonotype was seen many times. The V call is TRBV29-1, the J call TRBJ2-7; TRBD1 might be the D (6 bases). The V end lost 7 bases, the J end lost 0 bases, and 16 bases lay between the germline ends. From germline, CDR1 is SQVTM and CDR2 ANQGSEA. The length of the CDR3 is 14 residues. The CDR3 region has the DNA TGCAGCGCCACCGTCACAGGGAGCTCCTACGAGCAGTACTTC. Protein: CSATVTGSSYEQYF.

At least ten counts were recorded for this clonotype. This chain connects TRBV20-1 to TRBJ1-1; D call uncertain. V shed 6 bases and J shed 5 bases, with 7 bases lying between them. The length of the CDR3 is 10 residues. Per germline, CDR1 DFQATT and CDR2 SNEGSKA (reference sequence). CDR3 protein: CSAPGTEAFF. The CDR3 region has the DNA TGCAGTGCCCCGGGGACTGAAGCTTTCTTT.

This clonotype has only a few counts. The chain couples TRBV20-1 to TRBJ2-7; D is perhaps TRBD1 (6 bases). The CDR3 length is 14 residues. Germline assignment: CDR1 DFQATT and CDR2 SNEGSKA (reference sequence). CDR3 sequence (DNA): TGCAGCGCAACGGGCCTTCAGGGGATCGGCGAGCAGTACTTC. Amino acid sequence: CSATGLQGIGEQYF.

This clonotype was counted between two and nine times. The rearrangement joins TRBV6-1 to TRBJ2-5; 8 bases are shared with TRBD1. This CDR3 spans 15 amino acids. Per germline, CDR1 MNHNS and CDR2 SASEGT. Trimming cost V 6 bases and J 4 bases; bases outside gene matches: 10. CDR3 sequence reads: CASRDRGSPPETQYF. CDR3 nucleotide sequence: TGTGCCAGCAGAGACAGGGGCAGTCCCCCAGAGACCCAGTACTTC.

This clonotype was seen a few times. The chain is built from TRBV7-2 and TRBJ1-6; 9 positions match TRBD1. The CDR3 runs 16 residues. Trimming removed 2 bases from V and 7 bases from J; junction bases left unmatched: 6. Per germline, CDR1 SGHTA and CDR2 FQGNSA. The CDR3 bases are TGTGCCAGCAGCTTACTCATGGGGACAGGGAATTCACCCCTCCACTTT. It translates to CASSLLMGTGNSPLHF.